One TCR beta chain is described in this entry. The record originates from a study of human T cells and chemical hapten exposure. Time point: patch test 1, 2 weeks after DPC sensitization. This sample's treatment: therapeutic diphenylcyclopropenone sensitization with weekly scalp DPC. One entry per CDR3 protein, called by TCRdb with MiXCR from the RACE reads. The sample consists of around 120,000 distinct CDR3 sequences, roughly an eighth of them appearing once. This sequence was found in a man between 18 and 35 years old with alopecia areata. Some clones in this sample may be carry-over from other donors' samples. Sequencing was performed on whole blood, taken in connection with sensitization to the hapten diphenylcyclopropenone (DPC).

The CDR3 DNA reads TGTGCCAGCAGCTTTACTAAGAACACTGAAGCTTTCTTT. Its translation: CASSFTKNTEAFF. The chain links TRBV7-6 to TRBJ1-1; the D is unclear. The CDR3 totals 13 residues. Trimming shortened V by 3 bases and J by 1 base, and 6 bases separated the two germline ends. The germline V gene has CDR1 SGHVS and CDR2 FNYEAQ. Based on the CDR3 plus reference TRBV7-6 and TRBJ1-1, the full variable domain is GAGVSQSPRYKVTKRGQDVALRCDPISGHVSLYWYRQALGQGPEFLTYFNYEAQQDKSGLPNDRFSAERPEGSISTLTIQRTEQRDSAMYRCASSFTKNTEAFFGQGTRLTVV.